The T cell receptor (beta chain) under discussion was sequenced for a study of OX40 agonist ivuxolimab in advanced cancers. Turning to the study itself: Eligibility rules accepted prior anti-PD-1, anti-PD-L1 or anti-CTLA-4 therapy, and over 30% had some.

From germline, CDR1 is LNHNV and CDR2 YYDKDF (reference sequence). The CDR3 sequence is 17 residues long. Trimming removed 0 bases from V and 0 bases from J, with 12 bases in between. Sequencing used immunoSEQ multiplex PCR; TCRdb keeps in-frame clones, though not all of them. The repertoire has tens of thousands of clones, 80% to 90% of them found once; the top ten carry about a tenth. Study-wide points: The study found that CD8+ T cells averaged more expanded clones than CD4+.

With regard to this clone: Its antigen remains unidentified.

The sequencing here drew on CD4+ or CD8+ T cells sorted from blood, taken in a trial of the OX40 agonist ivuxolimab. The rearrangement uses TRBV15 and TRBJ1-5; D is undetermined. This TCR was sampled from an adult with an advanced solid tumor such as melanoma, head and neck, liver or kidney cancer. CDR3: CATSRDLAVNSNQPQHF. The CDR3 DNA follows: TGTGCCACCAGCAGAGATTTGGCAGTCAATAGCAATCAGCCCCAGCATTTT.